This T cell receptor (beta chain) was sequenced in a study of CXCR3-negative and CXCR3-positive naive CD8 T cells. Those CD8+ T cells considered naive were CD45RO-CCR7+CD27+CD95-. The study's findings and limits: Naive CXCR3-positive cells had TRB CDR3s more hydrophobic than those of CXCR3-negative naive cells.

The CDR3 spans 15 residues. cDNA libraries for TRB were generated by 5' RACE incorporating UMI labels. Reprocessing the 5' RACE reads, TCRdb reports a single entry for every CDR3 protein and omits DNA. The sample totals 55,000 to 75,000 distinct CDR3 sequences. Concerning this clonotype itself: Antigen: not known.

Sequencing was carried out using naive CXCR3+ CD8+ T cells from blood. Subset specified: CD45RO-CCR7+CD27+CD95- naive CD8+ T cells expressing CXCR3 (TNR3+). The V gene is TRBV12-2, the J gene TRBJ2-1; without DNA, the TCRdb call of TRBD1 cannot be checked. TRBV12-2 is given as a pseudogene. The receptor comes from a human donor in good health. Some clones in this sample may be carry-over from other donors' samples. The CDR3 region is CASRFVPGGGYEQFF.